This T cell receptor beta chain was sequenced in a study of blood T cell repertoires in COVID-19. Background on the study: Both acute and convalescent COVID-19 samples were obtained from the United States, Italy and Spain.

The CDR3 length is 17 residues. Germline V CDR1 and CDR2: SGDLS, YYNGEE. The germline V and J ends were trimmed by 3 bases and 1 base, with 19 bases remaining between them. Assay used: immunoSEQ multiplex PCR; TCRdb lists only in-frame clones, some missing. The top ten hold around 25% of the sample, which has about 200,000 clones, around four fifths seen once. This clone turned up a few times. The sequence was obtained from a man aged 35 to 55 with acute or convalescent COVID-19. The sequenced sample consisted of peripheral blood. The gene calls are TRBV9 and TRBJ1-2; D might be TRBD1 (6 bases). In DNA, the CDR3 is TGTGCCAGCAGCGAAAGACAGGAACCGTGGAATAACTATGGCTACACCTTC. Its protein is CASSERQEPWNNYGYTF.